The 23 T cell receptor beta chains below come from one sample, sequenced in a study of T cells after yellow fever vaccination (dated by TCRdb to between 2018 and 2020). Library preparation used 5' RACE. The sequencer was an Illumina HiSeq 2500. Clones were called with MiXCR by TCRdb after fastp trimmed the public reads at Q25, and only in-frame beta chains were retained. Every entry covers one CDR3 protein and lists the most common genes and DNA from its rows. This sample gives over 110,000 distinct CDR3 sequences in total; 7.7% of them show up just once. The top ten clonotypes cover around 0.73% of the sample. In light of the paper, this sample's treatment or condition label describes: live attenuated yellow fever vaccine strain. This material consisted of CD4+ T cells sorted from PBMCs, taken 5 days after the yellow fever booster vaccination. These receptor sequences come from a man aged 25 to 45 who received the YFV17D yellow fever vaccine.

V and J are TRBV12-3 or TRBV12-4 and TRBJ2-7, with 8 bases identical to TRBD1. The CDR3 totals 15 residues. The J segment lost 5 bases and the V segment lost 5 bases, leaving 11 bases of the junction unmatched. The CDR3 is CASSPGWTGNHEQYF. The CDR3 nucleotides are TGTGCCAGCAGTCCGGGGTGGACAGGGAACCACGAGCAGTACTTC.

Ten or more counts support this clonotype. The chain links TRBV21-1 to TRBJ2-5; the table calls TRBD1, which could not be checked here. TRBV21-1 is given as a pseudogene. The CDR3 consists of 17 residues. In DNA, the CDR3 is TGTGCCAGCAGACCCAACTCGGAGGGGGGTGGACAAGAGACCCAGTACTTC. Translated, it gives CASRPNSEGGGQETQYF.

This chain uses TRBV14 with TRBJ2-7; 7 nucleotides match TRBD1. V lost 1 base to trimming and J lost 1 base; unmatched junction nucleotides: 7. The CDR3 runs to 16 residues. CDR1 is SGHDN, CDR2 FVKESK, per germline. CDR3 in amino acids: CASSQGRGLGSYEQYF. The CDR3 DNA reads TGTGCCAGCAGCCAAGGAAGGGGGCTAGGATCCTACGAGCAGTACTTC.

In this sample, this clonotype turned up many times. The J gene is TRBJ2-2, the V gene TRBV28; maybe TRBD2 (5 bases). With 6 bases removed from V and 4 bases from J, the gap between germline ends came to 18 bases. CDR1 is MDHEN, CDR2 SYDVKM, per germline. The CDR3 covers 16 residues. The CDR3 region has the DNA TGTGCCAGCAGCCCGATGGCTAGCTTGGCCACCGGGGAGCTGTTTTTT. This translates into CASSPMASLATGELFF.

This clonotype was detected ten times or more. The gene calls are TRBV5-1 and TRBJ2-4; maybe TRBD2 (6 bases). Per germline, CDR1 SGHRS and CDR2 YFSETQ. V lost 4 bases and J 6 bases, leaving 23 bases between the germline ends. CDR3 length equals 17 residues. CDR3 sequence (DNA): TGCGCCAGCAGCCTTGAATGGGGTAGTGGAGCGGGAAACATTCAGTACTTC. Protein: CASSLEWGSGAGNIQYF. Complete variable domain (other parts from reference TRBV5-1 and TRBJ2-4): KAGVTQTPRYLIKTRGQQVTLSCSPISGHRSVSWYQQTPGQGLQFLFEYFSETQRNKGNFPGRFSGRQFSNSRSEMNVSTLELGDSALYLCASSLEWGSGAGNIQYFGAGTRLSVL.

There are many counts of this clonotype. The V call is TRBV7-9, the J call TRBJ2-1; D perhaps matches TRBD2 (6 bases). Trimming cost V 5 bases and J 6 bases, with 23 bases left between them. Germline loops: CDR1 SEHNR, CDR2 FQNEAQ (reference sequence). This CDR3 has 17 residues. The CDR3 coding sequence is TGTGCCAGCAGCCTTGGACTACCGACGAGAGGGGTCAATGAGCAGTTCTTC. Translating gives CASSLGLPTRGVNEQFF.

This clonotype was counted ten times or more. The chain links TRBV10-3 to TRBJ1-6, with 8 bases matching TRBD1. J gave up 6 bases and V 7 bases, and 5 bases lay outside the gene matches. CDR1 is ENHRY and CDR2 is SYGVKD in the germline V gene. The CDR3 is made up of 14 amino acids. The CDR3 protein is CAITPGGSNSPLHF. The CDR3 nucleotides read TGTGCCATCACTCCAGGGGGCTCTAATTCACCCCTCCACTTT.

This clonotype was picked up many times. The chain couples TRBV7-2 to TRBJ2-5; TRBD1 matches at 9 bases. From germline, CDR1 is SGHTA and CDR2 FQGNSA. Trimming removed 5 bases from V and 5 bases from J; junction bases left unmatched: 12. The CDR3 covers 16 residues. The CDR3 loop reads CASSPIWDRELETQYF. CDR3 sequence (DNA): TGTGCCAGCAGCCCCATCTGGGACAGGGAATTGGAGACCCAGTACTTC.

The sample holds a few counts of this clonotype. The CDR3 DNA reads TGCGCCAGCAGCTTGGGGACAGGGGGGAACAATGAGCAGTTCTTC. This gives the protein CASSLGTGGNNEQFF. The rearrangement uses TRBV5-1 and TRBJ2-1, with TRBD1 matching over 10 bases. Germline CDR1 and CDR2: SGHRS and YFSETQ. Trimming took 0 bases from V and 5 from J; bases not matched to a gene: 2. The CDR3 runs to 15 residues.

As regards this clonotype: This may be a read error, as it is one base from a much larger clone. This chain links TRBV6-5 with TRBJ2-7; D is undetermined. The germline gives CDR1 MNHEY, CDR2 SVGAGI. The CDR3 sequence is 14 residues long. V gave up 4 bases and J gave up 3 bases, with 13 bases separating them. Here the CDR3 reads CASSSIGPRYEQYF. The CDR3 coding sequence is TGTGCCAGCAGTTCGATCGGTCCCCGCTACGAGCAGTACTTC.

This clonotype was picked up many times. This chain joins TRBV20-1 and TRBJ2-7, with D tentatively TRBD1 (7 bases). The V and J ends lost 6 bases and 4 bases respectively, with 19 bases between them. Germline V gene data show CDR1 as DFQATT and CDR2 as SNEGSKA (reference sequence). The CDR3 spans 14 residues. CDR3 loop: CSARGRTTVYEQYF. DNA of the CDR3: TGCAGTGCAAGGGGGCGGACTACCGTTTACGAGCAGTACTTC.

The CDR3 DNA sequence: TGCGCCAGCGCGGCCAGCCAAGAGACCCAGTACTTC. Translated: CASAASQETQYF. The chain couples TRBV10-2 to TRBJ2-5; no clear D gene. Germline CDR1 reads WSHSY; CDR2 reads SAAADI. This CDR3 has 12 residues. Trimming removed 8 bases from V and 1 base from J, with 8 bases in between.

This clonotype was seen ten or more times. The V call is TRBV18, the J call TRBJ2-1; a weak D match, TRBD1 (6 bases). The ends were cut back, 5 bases at V and 10 bases at J, with 12 bases in the middle. Germline V lookup: CDR1 KGHSH, CDR2 LQKENI. The CDR3 is 12 residues long. For the CDR3, the DNA is TGTGCCAGCTCAGGACCCGACAGGGAGCAGTTCTTC. Translating gives CASSGPDREQFF.

Many counts were recorded for this clonotype. The chain combines TRBV27 with TRBJ2-6; D may correspond to TRBD1 or TRBD2 (5 bases each). The V and J ends lost 5 bases and 0 bases respectively, with 8 bases between them. The CDR3 is made up of 15 amino acids. Germline loops: CDR1 MNHEY, CDR2 SMNVEV (reference sequence). The DNA for the CDR3 is TGTGCCAGCAGTACTAGGGGCTCTGGGGCCAACGTCCTGACTTTC. Its translation: CASSTRGSGANVLTF.

The chain carries TRBV29-1 and TRBJ2-5, with TRBD1 matching over 7 bases. Looked up from germline, CDR1 is SQVTM and CDR2 is ANQGSEA. V was pared by 7 bases and J by 7 bases, with 12 bases of the junction left unmatched. CDR3 length: 13 residues. In nucleotides, the CDR3 is TGCAGCGCCCTGCATGCAGGGGGAAGGACCCAGTACTTC. Its translation: CSALHAGGRTQYF.

As concerns this clonotype: A much larger clone lies one base from this, so it may be a read error. The J gene is TRBJ1-1, the V gene TRBV5-1; no reliable D call. With 4 bases removed from V and 8 bases from J, the gap between germline ends came to 21 bases. CDR1 SGHRS and CDR2 YFSETQ come from the germline V gene. The CDR3 covers 15 residues. CDR3 coding DNA: TGCGCCAGCAGCACCGCCGCCGGGGTGGCAGGAGAAGCTTTCTTT. It translates to CASSTAAGVAGEAFF.

This chain links TRBV20-1 with TRBJ2-5; 7 positions agree with TRBD1. CDR3 length: 13 amino acids. Germline V gene sequence: CDR1 DFQATT, CDR2 SNEGSKA (reference sequence). Unmatched junction bases numbered 8, after V lost 5 bases and J lost 5 bases. In DNA, the CDR3 is TGCAGTGCTCACCGGACAGGCTATGAGACCCAGTACTTC. Encoded protein: CSAHRTGYETQYF.

This clonotype was seen ten or more times. The chain employs TRBV10-3 and TRBJ2-7; 11 nucleotides align to TRBD1. Germline loops: CDR1 ENHRY, CDR2 SYGVKD. The CDR3 is 14 residues long. V trimming: 6 bases; J trimming: 4 bases; junction bases outside the gene matches: 5. DNA of the CDR3: TGTGCCATCAGGGGACAGGGGGTTGGATACGAGCAGTACTTC. It yields the protein CAIRGQGVGYEQYF.

This clonotype was found many times. V is TRBV18 and J is TRBJ2-5; D may be TRBD1 or TRBD2 (5 bases each). CDR3 length: 14 amino acids. V was shortened by 2 bases and J by 5 bases, with 12 bases between the two germline ends. Germline CDR1 KGHSH, CDR2 LQKENI. CDR3 in amino acids: CASSPFEGRETQYF. The CDR3 DNA reads as TGTGCCAGCTCACCATTCGAGGGGCGTGAGACCCAGTACTTC.

This clonotype has a count of ten or more. The chain uses TRBV5-4 and TRBJ2-2; the match to TRBD2 covers 7 bases. This CDR3 has 14 residues. The germline gives CDR1 SGHNT, CDR2 YYREEE (reference sequence). Germline trimming cut 2 bases from V and 4 bases from J; bases unmatched to any gene: 2. The CDR3 sequence is CASSFREGTGELFF. The DNA for the CDR3 is TGTGCCAGCAGCTTTAGGGAGGGCACCGGGGAGCTGTTTTTT.

This clonotype has at least ten counts. The rearrangement uses TRBV7-9 and TRBJ2-1; 9 bases agree with TRBD2. Germline V gives CDR1 SEHNR, CDR2 FQNEAQ (reference sequence). The CDR3 runs 16 residues. The V segment lost 0 bases and the J segment 4 bases; nucleotides outside the gene matches: 4. In DNA, the CDR3 is TGTGCCAGCAGCTTAGCGCGACTAGCGGCTTACAATGAGCAGTTCTTC. Translated, it gives CASSLARLAAYNEQFF. Variable domain in full (rest from reference TRBV7-9 and TRBJ2-1): DTGVSQNPRHKITKRGQNVTFRCDPISEHNRLYWYRQTLGQGPEFLTYFQNEAQLEKSRLLSDRFSAERPKGSFSTLEIQRTEQGDSAMYLCASSLARLAAYNEQFFGPGTRLTVL.

This clonotype was recorded at least ten times. The chain's CDR3 is CASSLGPSSDTQYF. CDR3 in DNA: TGTGCCAGCAGTTTAGGGCCCAGCTCAGATACGCAGTATTTT. This chain links TRBV12-3 or TRBV12-4 with TRBJ2-3; no definite D call. V gave up 1 base and J gave up 4 bases, with 9 bases separating them. CDR3 length equals 14 residues.

In its sample, this clonotype was seen many times. The rearrangement uses TRBV12-3 or TRBV12-4 and TRBJ2-1; no definite D call. The CDR3 sequence is 11 residues long. V lost 7 bases, J lost 6 bases, and 7 bases lay in between. CDR3 sequence reads: CASTPSNEQFF. CDR3 nucleotides: TGTGCCAGCACCCCATCCAATGAGCAGTTCTTC.